Listed below are T cell receptor beta chains from one sample, sequenced in a study of T cell changes during pregnancy in multiple sclerosis. Clones were sequenced by immunoSEQ multiplex PCR, and TCRdb holds only the in-frame ones, with some missing. The sample includes approximately 88,000 clones, 85% to 95% seen only once; the top ten take about 2%. Material: peripheral blood, obtained in the third trimester of pregnancy. The origin of the receptors is a female donor with multiple sclerosis, enrolled in a pregnancy study. Each CDR3 is given with its conserved first and last residue. A D gene is named only where the DNA matches it firmly. Size values are once, few and many counts, or a class for expanded clones, and some rows have none.

abundance,v_gene,j_gene,d_gene,CDR3aa,CDR3nt
-,TRBV5-1,TRBJ2-7,-,CASSGGGGSYEQYF,TGCGCCAGCAGCGGGGGAGGTGGGTCCTACGAGCAGTACTTC
-,TRBV4-1,TRBJ2-5,TRBD1,CASSQDVGTGAETQYF,TGCGCCAGCAGCCAAGACGTTGGGACAGGGGCAGAGACCCAGTACTTC
-,TRBV10-3,TRBJ2-2,-,CAISVGAGWIGDTGELFF,TGTGCCATCAGTGTGGGTGCCGGCTGGATCGGGGACACCGGGGAGCTGTTTTTT
-,TRBV10-3,TRBJ1-1,-,CAIGGSNTEAFF,TGTGCCATTGGGGGGTCGAACACTGAAGCTTTCTTT
-,TRBV6-7,TRBJ2-2,TRBD2,CASSYRPASGTDTGELFF,TGTGCCAGCAGTTACCGGCCAGCTAGCGGGACCGACACCGGGGAGCTGTTTTTT
-,TRBV15,TRBJ2-1,-,CATSRDERSGIYNEQFF,TGTGCCACCAGCAGAGATGAGCGTAGCGGTATCTACAATGAGCAGTTCTTC
-,TRBV30,TRBJ1-2,-,CAWSSGSLYGYTF,TGTGCCTGGAGTTCAGGATCCCTTTATGGCTACACCTTC
-,TRBV5-1,TRBJ2-3,TRBD2,CASSLTTGTSGAIGNTQYF,TGCGCCAGCAGCCTAACGACCGGGACTAGCGGGGCGATTGGAAATACGCAGTATTTT
-,TRBV6-5,TRBJ1-2,TRBD1,CASRSGTGIGYTF,TGTGCCAGCAGATCCGGGACAGGAATTGGCTACACCTTC
once,TRBV7-9,TRBJ2-3,TRBD2,CASSLGRSSTDTQYF,TGTGCCAGCAGCCTCGGGAGGTCAAGCACAGATACGCAGTATTTT
-,TRBV4-3,TRBJ1-1,-,CASSQLPTVQWTEAFF,TGCGCCAGCAGCCAACTACCGACAGTTCAGTGGACTGAAGCTTTCTTT
-,TRBV15,TRBJ2-5,-,CATSRAGLDVRETQYF,TGTGCCACCAGCAGGGCGGGTCTGGACGTTCGGGAGACCCAGTACTTC
-,TRBV28,TRBJ2-3,TRBD2,CASNGAGTTDTQYF,TGTGCCAGCAACGGAGCGGGGACGACAGATACGCAGTATTTT
-,TRBV2,TRBJ1-1,TRBD1,CASSRQGPHTEAFF,TGTGCCAGCAGTAGACAGGGGCCTCACACTGAAGCTTTCTTT
-,TRBV7-2,TRBJ2-3,TRBD2,CASSLGGGRWGDTQYF,TGTGCCAGCAGCTTAGGAGGCGGGAGGTGGGGAGATACGCAGTATTTT
-,TRBV2,TRBJ2-7,TRBD2,CASSEGGTFTYEQYF,TGTGCCAGCAGTGAGGGGGGGACTTTCACCTACGAGCAGTACTTC
-,TRBV4-1,TRBJ2-5,-,CASSQGSGGETQYF,TGCGCCAGCAGCCAAGGGTCCGGGGGTGAGACCCAGTACTTC
-,TRBV28,TRBJ2-3,-,CASSLGHTDTQYF,TGTGCCAGCAGTTTGGGCCACACAGATACGCAGTATTTT
-,TRBV28,TRBJ2-7,TRBD2,CASSFAGSSGSEQYF,TGTGCCAGCAGTTTTGCTGGCTCTAGCGGGAGCGAGCAGTACTTC
once,TRBV29-1,TRBJ2-1,TRBD2,CSVKRYGTSGRNEQFF,TGCAGCGTTAAACGTTACGGGACTAGCGGGAGAAATGAGCAGTTCTTC
-,TRBV28,TRBJ1-2,-,CASSLGGAFGYTF,TGTGCCAGCAGTTTAGGGGGGGCGTTTGGCTACACCTTC
-,TRBV27,TRBJ1-5,-,CASSLQGLSNQPQHF,TGTGCCAGCAGTTTACAGGGACTTAGCAATCAGCCCCAGCATTTT
-,TRBV27,TRBJ2-1,TRBD2,CASSTLQGTSGSNEQFF,TGTGCCAGCAGTACACTACAGGGGACTAGCGGGAGCAATGAGCAGTTCTTC
-,TRBV5-1,TRBJ2-3,-,CASSRISGQQGDTQYF,TGCGCCAGCAGCAGGATTAGCGGCCAGCAGGGAGATACGCAGTATTTT
-,TRBV7-2,TRBJ2-3,TRBD2,CASSLARGGGTDTQYF,TGTGCCAGCAGCTTAGCGCGGGGGGGTGGCACAGATACGCAGTATTTT
-,TRBV7-9,TRBJ2-1,TRBD1,CASTIGQGAFNEQFF,TGTGCCAGCACAATCGGACAGGGGGCGTTCAATGAGCAGTTCTTC
-,TRBV18,TRBJ2-2,-,CATRDSRNTGELFF,TGTGCCACCAGAGACAGTAGGAATACCGGGGAGCTGTTTTTT
-,TRBV5-1,TRBJ1-1,-,CASSGRGEAFF,TGCGCCAGCAGTGGCAGGGGTGAAGCTTTCTTT
-,TRBV30,TRBJ2-1,-,CAWSFGISGASLHEQFF,TGTGCCTGGAGTTTCGGAATTTCAGGGGCTTCTCTCCATGAGCAGTTCTTC
-,TRBV5-1,TRBJ1-2,TRBD1,CASSFGDRFYDYTF,TGCGCCAGCAGCTTTGGGGACAGATTTTATGACTACACCTTC
-,TRBV5-4,TRBJ2-1,-,CASSPGLTTYNEQFF,TGTGCCAGCAGCCCAGGACTCACCACCTACAATGAGCAGTTCTTC
once,TRBV7-9,TRBJ2-7,-,CASSVDTGSYEQYF,TGTGCCAGCAGCGTCGACACCGGCTCCTACGAGCAGTACTTC
-,TRBV28,TRBJ2-3,TRBD2,CASSFVSGRLNTDTQYF,TGTGCCAGCAGTTTTGTTAGCGGGAGGTTAAACACAGATACGCAGTATTTT
-,TRBV27,TRBJ2-5,TRBD1,CASSSTGTGRKTQYF,TGTGCCAGCAGTTCAACCGGGACAGGGAGGAAGACCCAGTACTTC
-,TRBV21-1,TRBJ1-1,-,CASSNGTGDVRAEAFF,TGTGCCAGCAGCAACGGGACAGGGGACGTTCGGGCTGAAGCTTTCTTT
-,TRBV19,TRBJ2-5,-,CASSWAGSRDETQYF,TGTGCCAGTAGTTGGGCGGGATCGAGAGACGAGACCCAGTACTTC
-,TRBV28,TRBJ2-1,-,CASSLRGYYNEQFF,TGTGCCAGCAGTTTGAGGGGGTACTACAATGAGCAGTTCTTC
-,TRBV27,TRBJ2-3,-,CASSFHADTQYF,TGTGCCAGCAGTTTCCATGCAGATACGCAGTATTTT
-,TRBV7-9,TRBJ2-5,TRBD1,CASSWVDRTGPRWDQYF,TGTGCCAGCAGCTGGGTCGACAGGACAGGGCCGCGTTGGGACCAGTACTTC
-,TRBV4-1,TRBJ1-2,-,CASRSLQGNYGYTF,TGCGCCAGCAGGTCTCTACAGGGTAACTATGGCTACACCTTC
-,TRBV10-3,TRBJ2-2,TRBD2,CAIRSGLAGAGGELFF,TGTGCCATCAGATCGGGACTAGCGGGAGCTGGCGGGGAGCTGTTTTTT
-,TRBV7-2,TRBJ2-2,-,CASSFWTTNTGELFF,TGTGCCAGCAGCTTCTGGACTACGAACACCGGGGAGCTGTTTTTT
-,TRBV19,TRBJ2-7,-,CASSKGVSYEQYF,TGTGCCAGTAGTAAGGGGGTTTCCTACGAGCAGTACTTC
once,TRBV29-1,TRBJ2-1,-,CSVADGGGPEQFF,TGCAGCGTTGCCGATGGGGGGGGGCCTGAGCAGTTCTTC
once,TRBV27,TRBJ2-1,-,CASSLSPGALGNEQFF,TGTGCCAGCAGTTTATCCCCAGGGGCACTTGGCAATGAGCAGTTCTTC